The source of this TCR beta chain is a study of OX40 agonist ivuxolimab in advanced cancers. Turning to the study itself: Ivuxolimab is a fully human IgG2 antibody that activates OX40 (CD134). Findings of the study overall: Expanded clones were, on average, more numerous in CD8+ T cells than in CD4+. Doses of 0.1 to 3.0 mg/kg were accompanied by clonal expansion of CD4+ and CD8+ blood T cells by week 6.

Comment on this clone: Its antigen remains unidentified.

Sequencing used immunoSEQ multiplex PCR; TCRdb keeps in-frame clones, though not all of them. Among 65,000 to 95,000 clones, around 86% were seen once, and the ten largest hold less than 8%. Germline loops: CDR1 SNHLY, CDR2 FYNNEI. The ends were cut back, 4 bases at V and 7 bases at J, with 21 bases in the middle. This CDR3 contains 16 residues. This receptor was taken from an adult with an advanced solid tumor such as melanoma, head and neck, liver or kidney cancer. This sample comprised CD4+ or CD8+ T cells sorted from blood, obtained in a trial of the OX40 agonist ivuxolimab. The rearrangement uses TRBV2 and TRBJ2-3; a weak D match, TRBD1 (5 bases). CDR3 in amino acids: CASSVIGALSPNTQYF. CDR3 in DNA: TGTGCCAGCAGTGTCATAGGGGCTCTTTCCCCCAATACGCAGTATTTT.